This TCR beta chain stems from a study of blood T cell repertoires in COVID-19. As for the study in general: The samples span acute and convalescent COVID-19 from the United States, Italy and Spain.

The CDR3 has 14 amino acids. In germline, CDR1 is KGHDR, CDR2 SFDVKD. Trimming at V came to 10 bases and at J to 5 bases, leaving 10 bases not matched to a gene. The authors' processing: By means of reference gene primer amplification, nucleated cell counts were estimated. Here immunoSEQ multiplex PCR was the method, and the copy in TCRdb shows in-frame clones only, minus some. V and J calls and clone size are copied from that table; D and trimming were computed from the DNA. This sample has about 300,000 clones, with roughly 84% found just once. This clonotype was obtained from a human donor with COVID-19, enrolled during active disease. The donor label of this sample is uncertain. V and J are TRBV24-1 and TRBJ2-7; 10 bases agree with TRBD2. Sequenced input: peripheral blood. In DNA form, the CDR3 reads TGTGCCACTCCCTCAGCGGGAGGGCCGGACGAGCAGTACTTC. It yields the protein CATPSAGGPDEQYF.